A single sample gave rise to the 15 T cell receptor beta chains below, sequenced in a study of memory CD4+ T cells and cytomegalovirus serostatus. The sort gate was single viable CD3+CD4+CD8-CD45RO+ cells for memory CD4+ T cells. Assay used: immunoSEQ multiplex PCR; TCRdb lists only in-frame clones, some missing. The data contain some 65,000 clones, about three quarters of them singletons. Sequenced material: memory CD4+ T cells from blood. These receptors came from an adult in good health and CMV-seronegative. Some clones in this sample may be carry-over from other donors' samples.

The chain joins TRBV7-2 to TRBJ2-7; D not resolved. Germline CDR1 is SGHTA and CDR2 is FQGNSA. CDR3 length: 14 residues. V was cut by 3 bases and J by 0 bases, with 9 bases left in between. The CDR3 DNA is TGTGCCAGCAGCTTTACGCCAGGCTCCTACGAGCAGTACTTC. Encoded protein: CASSFTPGSYEQYF.

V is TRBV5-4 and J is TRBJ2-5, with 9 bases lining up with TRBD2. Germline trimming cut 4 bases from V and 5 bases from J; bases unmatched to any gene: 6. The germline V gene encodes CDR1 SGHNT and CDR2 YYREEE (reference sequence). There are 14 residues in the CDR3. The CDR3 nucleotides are TGTGCCAGCAGCCTTAGCGGGGGAGGGGAGACCCAGTACTTC. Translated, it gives CASSLSGGGETQYF.

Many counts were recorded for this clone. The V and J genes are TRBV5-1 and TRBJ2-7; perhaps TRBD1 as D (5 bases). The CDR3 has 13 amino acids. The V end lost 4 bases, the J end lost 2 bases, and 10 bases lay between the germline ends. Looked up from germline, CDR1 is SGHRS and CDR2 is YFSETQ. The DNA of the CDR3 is TGCGCCAGCAGCCACGACAGTCCCTACGAGCAGTACTTC. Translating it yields CASSHDSPYEQYF.

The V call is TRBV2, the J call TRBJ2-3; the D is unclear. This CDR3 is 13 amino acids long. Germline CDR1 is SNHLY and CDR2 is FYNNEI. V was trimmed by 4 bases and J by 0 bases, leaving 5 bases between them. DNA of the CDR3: TGTGCCAGCAGTGGGCCTAGCACAGATACGCAGTATTTT. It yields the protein CASSGPSTDTQYF.

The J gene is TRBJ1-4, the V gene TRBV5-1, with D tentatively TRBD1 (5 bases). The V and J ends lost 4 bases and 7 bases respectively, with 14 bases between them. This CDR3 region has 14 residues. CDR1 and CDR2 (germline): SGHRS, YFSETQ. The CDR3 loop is CASSDPGRTEKLFF. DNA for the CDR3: TGCGCCAGCAGCGATCCGGGACGGACTGAAAAACTGTTTTTT.

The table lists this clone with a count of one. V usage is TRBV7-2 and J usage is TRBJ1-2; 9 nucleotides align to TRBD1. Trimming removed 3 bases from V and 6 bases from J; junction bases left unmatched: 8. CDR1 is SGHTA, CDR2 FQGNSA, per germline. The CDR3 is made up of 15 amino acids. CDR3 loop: CASSLTRDRVDGYTF. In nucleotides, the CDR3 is TGTGCCAGCAGCTTGACCCGGGACAGGGTTGATGGCTACACCTTC.

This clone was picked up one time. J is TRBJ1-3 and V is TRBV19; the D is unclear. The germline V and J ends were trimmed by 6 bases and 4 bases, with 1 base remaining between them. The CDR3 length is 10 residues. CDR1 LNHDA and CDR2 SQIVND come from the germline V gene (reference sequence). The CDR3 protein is CASRGNTIYF. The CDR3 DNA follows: TGTGCCAGTAGAGGAAACACCATATATTTT.

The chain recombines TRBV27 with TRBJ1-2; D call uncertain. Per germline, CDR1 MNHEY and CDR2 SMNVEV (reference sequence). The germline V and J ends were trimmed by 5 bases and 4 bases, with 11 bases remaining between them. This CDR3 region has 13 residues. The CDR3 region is CASSTWTGYGYTF. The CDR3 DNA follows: TGTGCCAGCAGTACATGGACGGGCTATGGCTACACCTTC.

The CDR3 spells CASSLEGRDRGQTQYF. The CDR3 DNA reads TGCGCCAGCAGCTTGGAGGGAAGGGACAGGGGCCAGACCCAGTACTTC. The chain couples TRBV5-1 to TRBJ2-5; 10 bases line up with TRBD1. The CDR3 is made up of 16 amino acids. The germline V gene has CDR1 SGHRS and CDR2 YFSETQ. After removal of 0 bases from V and 6 bases from J, the junction contained 8 bases not matched to a gene. Using reference TRBV5-1 and TRBJ2-5 for the parts outside the CDR3, the full variable domain is KAGVTQTPRYLIKTRGQQVTLSCSPISGHRSVSWYQQTPGQGLQFLFEYFSETQRNKGNFPGRFSGRQFSNSRSEMNVSTLELGDSALYLCASSLEGRDRGQTQYFGPGTRLLVL.

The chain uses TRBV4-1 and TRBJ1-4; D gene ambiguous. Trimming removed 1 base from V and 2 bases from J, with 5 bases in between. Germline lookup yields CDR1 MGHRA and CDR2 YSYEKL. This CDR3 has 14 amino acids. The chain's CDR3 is CASSQASTNEKLFF. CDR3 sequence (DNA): TGCGCCAGCAGCCAAGCATCCACTAATGAAAAACTGTTTTTT.

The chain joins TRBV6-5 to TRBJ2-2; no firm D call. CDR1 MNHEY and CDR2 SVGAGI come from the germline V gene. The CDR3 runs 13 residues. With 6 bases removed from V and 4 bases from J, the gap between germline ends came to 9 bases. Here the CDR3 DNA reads TGTGCCAGCAGCCGACTGTTCACCGGGGAGCTGTTTTTT. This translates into CASSRLFTGELFF.

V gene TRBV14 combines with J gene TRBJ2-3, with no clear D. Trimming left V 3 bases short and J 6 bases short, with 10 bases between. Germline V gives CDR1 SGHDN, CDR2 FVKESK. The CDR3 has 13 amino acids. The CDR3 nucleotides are TGTGCCAGCAGCCATGGAGACTTGGATACGCAGTATTTT. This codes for CASSHGDLDTQYF. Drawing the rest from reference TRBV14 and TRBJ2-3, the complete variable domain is EAGVTQFPSHSVIEKGQTVTLRCDPISGHDNLYWYRRVMGKEIKFLLHFVKESKQDESGMPNNRFLAERTGGTYSTLKVQPAELEDSGVYFCASSHGDLDTQYFGPGTRLTVL.

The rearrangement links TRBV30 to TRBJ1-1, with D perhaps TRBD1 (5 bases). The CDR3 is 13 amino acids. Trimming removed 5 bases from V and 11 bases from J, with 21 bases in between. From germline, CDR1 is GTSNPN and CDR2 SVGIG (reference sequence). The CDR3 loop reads CAWWRGLARGAFF. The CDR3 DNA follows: TGTGCCTGGTGGAGGGGACTCGCCCGAGGGGCTTTCTTT.

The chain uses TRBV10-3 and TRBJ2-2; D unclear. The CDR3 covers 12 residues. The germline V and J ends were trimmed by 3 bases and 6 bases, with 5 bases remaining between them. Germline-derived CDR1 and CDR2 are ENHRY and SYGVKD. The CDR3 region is CAISEPSGELFF. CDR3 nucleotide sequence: TGTGCCATCAGTGAACCGTCCGGGGAGCTGTTTTTT.

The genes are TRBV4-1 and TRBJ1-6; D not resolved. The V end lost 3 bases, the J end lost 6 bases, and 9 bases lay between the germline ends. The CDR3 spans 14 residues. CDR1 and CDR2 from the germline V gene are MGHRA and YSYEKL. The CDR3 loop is CASSQEGFNSPLHF. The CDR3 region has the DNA TGCGCCAGCAGCCAGGAAGGGTTTAATTCACCCCTCCACTTT.